In terms of frequency, the clone carrying this TCR beta chain is medium-sized. Antigen: not known. TRB cDNA libraries were made by UMI-labeled 5' RACE. TCRdb reworked the 5' RACE reads into one entry per CDR3 protein, no DNA. In all, the sample yields nearly 7,000 distinct CDR3 sequences. There are 13 residues in the CDR3. This record belongs to a study of CXCR3-negative and CXCR3-positive naive CD8 T cells. Findings and caveats of the study: More hydrophobic TRB CDR3s occurred in CXCR3-positive than in CXCR3-negative naive cells. Cryopreserved cells showed partially decreased CXCR3 expression, and most assays used fresh PBMCs.

The sequencing sample was made of naive CXCR3+ CD8+ T cells from blood. Described subset: CD45RO-CCR7+CD27+CD95- naive CD8+ T cells expressing CXCR3 (TNR3+). The gene calls are TRBV12-3 or TRBV12-4 and TRBJ2-3; the D call of TRBD1 rests on TCRdb alone, since no DNA is present to check it. This receptor was identified in a human donor in good health. Some clones in this sample may be carry-over from other donors' samples. CDR3: CASRPRLSDTQYF.